Following are 9 T cell receptor beta chains from one sample sequenced in a study of CD8 T cells in ankylosing spondylitis. Whole-study results and caveats: Characteristic of ankylosing spondylitis blood, it appeared, was a TCR beta motif comprising roughly eight highly homologous variants.

Their antigens are not known. Each CDR3 protein gets one entry after TCRdb re-called the 5' RACE reads with MiXCR. This sample yields 200,000 to 250,000 distinct CDR3 sequences, of which around 20% are seen a single time; approximately 46% belongs to the top ten. Sequenced sample: blood, either unsorted or a sorted T cell fraction (not recorded which). The receptors originated from a male donor with ankylosing spondylitis.

The genes are TRBV5-5 and TRBJ2-2; 10 positions match TRBD2. The CDR3 runs to 17 residues. Trimming at V came to 3 bases and at J to 5 bases, leaving 10 bases not matched to a gene. Germline V lookup: CDR1 SGHKS, CDR2 YYEKEE (reference sequence). The CDR3 DNA sequence: TGTGCCAGCAGCTATCTTAGCGGGGGGCCTCTTACCGGGGAGCTGTTTTTT. It yields the protein CASSYLSGGPLTGELFF.

V usage is TRBV27 and J usage is TRBJ2-1; D is uncertain. Germline CDR1 MNHEY, CDR2 SMNVEV (reference sequence). The CDR3 covers 16 residues. The V and J ends lost 0 bases and 6 bases respectively, with 15 bases between them. The CDR3 reads CASSLSATRIINEQFF. CDR3 in DNA: TGTGCCAGCAGTTTATCCGCGACACGGATAATCAATGAGCAGTTCTTC.

This clonotype was seen more than once but under ten times. The V call is TRBV7-9, the J call TRBJ2-7; 12 bases match TRBD1. The CDR3 contains 15 residues. CDR1 and CDR2 (germline): SEHNR, FQNEAQ (reference sequence). The junction had 5 bases not matched to a gene; V was cut back by 4 bases and J by 4 bases. The CDR3 loop reads CASSSRDRGLYEQYF. CDR3 sequence (DNA): TGTGCCAGCAGCTCCCGGGACAGGGGGCTGTACGAGCAGTACTTC.

This clonotype was detected only a few times. The V and J genes are TRBV5-1 and TRBJ2-7; D is unclear. Germline CDR1 reads SGHRS; CDR2 reads YFSETQ. This CDR3 is built from 13 residues. With 0 bases removed from V and 2 bases from J, the gap between germline ends came to 6 bases. CDR3 region: CASSLDPAYEQYF. The CDR3 DNA follows: TGCGCCAGCAGCTTGGATCCCGCCTACGAGCAGTACTTC.

In this sample, this clonotype turned up a few times. The chain couples TRBV5-1 to TRBJ2-7; 7 bases map to TRBD1. The junction had 6 bases not matched to a gene; V was cut back by 4 bases and J by 2 bases. This CDR3 contains 14 residues. Germline CDR1 reads SGHRS; CDR2 reads YFSETQ. This CDR3 is CASSTSGQTYEQYF. The CDR3 nucleotides read TGCGCCAGCAGCACCTCGGGACAGACCTACGAGCAGTACTTC.

CDR3 bases: TGCGCCAGCAAGCCCCAGGGGGGGACTGAAGCTTTCTTT. Amino acids: CASKPQGGTEAFF. V and J are TRBV5-1 and TRBJ1-1; the match to TRBD1 covers 7 bases. Per the germline V gene, CDR1 is SGHRS and CDR2 is YFSETQ. CDR3 length: 13 amino acids. V lost 6 bases, J lost 5 bases, and 7 bases stayed unmatched.

This sequence joins TRBV30 and TRBJ1-5; weak D call: TRBD1 (6 bases). This CDR3 has 14 residues. The V end was cut by 3 bases, the J end by 6 bases, with 15 bases between. Per germline, CDR1 GTSNPN and CDR2 SVGIG (reference sequence). The CDR3 here is CAWSPFTGSQPQHF. The CDR3 bases are TGTGCCTGGAGCCCCTTTACAGGGAGTCAGCCCCAGCATTTT.

This clonotype has just a few counts. The CDR3 spells CAWSAFDPRDTQYF. In nucleotides, the CDR3 is TGTGCCTGGAGTGCCTTCGATCCGAGGGATACGCAGTATTTT. This chain joins TRBV30 and TRBJ2-3; no reliable D call. Germline-derived CDR1 and CDR2 are GTSNPN and SVGIG (reference sequence). With 1 base removed from V and 6 bases from J, the gap between germline ends came to 14 bases. The CDR3 contains 14 residues. The complete variable domain, with remaining parts taken from reference TRBV30 and TRBJ2-3, reads SQTIHQWPATLVQPVGSPLSLECTVEGTSNPNLYWYRQAAGRGLQLLFYSVGIGQISSEVPQNLSASRPQDRQFILSSKKLLLSDSGFYLCAWSAFDPRDTQYFGPGTRLTVL.

This chain connects TRBV6-1 to TRBJ2-3; 9 nucleotides line up with TRBD2. J was trimmed by 2 bases and V by 0 bases; bases with no gene match: 9. The CDR3 has 18 residues. Germline V gene lookup returns CDR1 MNHNS and CDR2 SASEGT. The CDR3 sequence is CASSEARGGLATTDTQYF. CDR3 coding DNA: TGTGCCAGCAGTGAAGCGAGGGGTGGACTAGCGACCACAGATACGCAGTATTTT.